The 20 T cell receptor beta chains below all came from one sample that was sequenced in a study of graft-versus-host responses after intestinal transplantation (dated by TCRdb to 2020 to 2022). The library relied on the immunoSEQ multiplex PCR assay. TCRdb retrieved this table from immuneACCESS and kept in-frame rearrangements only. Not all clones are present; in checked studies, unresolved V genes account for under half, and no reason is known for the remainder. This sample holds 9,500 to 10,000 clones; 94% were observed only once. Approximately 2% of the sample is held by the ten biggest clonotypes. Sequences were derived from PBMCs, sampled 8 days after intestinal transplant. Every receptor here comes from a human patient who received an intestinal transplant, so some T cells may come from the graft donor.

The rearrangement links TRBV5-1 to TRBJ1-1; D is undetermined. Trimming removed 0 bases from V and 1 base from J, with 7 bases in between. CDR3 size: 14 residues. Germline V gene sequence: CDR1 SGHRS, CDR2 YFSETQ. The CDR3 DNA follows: TGCGCCAGCAGCTTGGACCCGGGGAACACTGAAGCTTTCTTT. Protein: CASSLDPGNTEAFF.

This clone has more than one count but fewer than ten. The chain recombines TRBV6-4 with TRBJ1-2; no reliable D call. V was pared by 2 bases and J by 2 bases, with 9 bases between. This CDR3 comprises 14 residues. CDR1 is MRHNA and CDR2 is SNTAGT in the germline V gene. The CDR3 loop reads CASSDTRSNYGYTF. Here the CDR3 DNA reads TGTGCCAGCAGTGACACCCGCTCCAACTATGGCTACACCTTC.

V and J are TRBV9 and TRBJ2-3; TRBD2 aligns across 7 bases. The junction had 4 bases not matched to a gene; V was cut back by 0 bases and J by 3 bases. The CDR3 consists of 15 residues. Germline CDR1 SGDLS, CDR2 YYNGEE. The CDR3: CASSVAGRLTDTQYF. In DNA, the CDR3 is TGTGCCAGCAGCGTAGCCGGGAGGTTGACAGATACGCAGTATTTT.

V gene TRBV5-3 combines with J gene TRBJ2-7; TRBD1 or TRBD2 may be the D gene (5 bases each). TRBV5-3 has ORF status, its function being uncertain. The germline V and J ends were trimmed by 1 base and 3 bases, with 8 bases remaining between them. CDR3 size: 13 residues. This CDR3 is CARSLRDGYEQYF. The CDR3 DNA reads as TGTGCCAGAAGCTTGAGGGACGGCTACGAGCAGTACTTC.

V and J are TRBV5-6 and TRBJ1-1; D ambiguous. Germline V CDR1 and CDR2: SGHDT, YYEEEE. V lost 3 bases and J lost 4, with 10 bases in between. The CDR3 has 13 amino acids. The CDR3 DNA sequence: TGTGCCAGCAGCTGGCTCCCGGGCACTGAAGCTTTCTTT. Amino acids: CASSWLPGTEAFF.

CDR3 protein: CASSSLAGGETQYF. CDR3 DNA sequence: TGTGCCAGCAGTTCCCTAGCGGGGGGTGAGACCCAGTACTTC. The chain is built from TRBV7-9 and TRBJ2-5, with 11 bases that match TRBD2. CDR1 and CDR2 from the germline V gene are SEHNR and FQNEAQ (reference sequence). V shed 6 bases and J 5 bases; nucleotides not matched to a gene: 5. This CDR3 contains 14 residues.

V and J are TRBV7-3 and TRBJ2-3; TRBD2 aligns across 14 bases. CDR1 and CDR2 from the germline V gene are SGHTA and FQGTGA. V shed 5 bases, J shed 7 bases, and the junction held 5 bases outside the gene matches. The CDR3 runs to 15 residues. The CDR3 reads CASSPGLAGANTQYF. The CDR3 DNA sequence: TGTGCCAGCAGCCCGGGACTAGCGGGAGCGAATACGCAGTATTTT.

Here the CDR3 DNA reads TGTGCCAGCAGCTTGGGAGCAGATACGCAGTATTTT. This encodes CASSLGADTQYF. The chain is built from TRBV5-6 and TRBJ2-3, with D hard to call. Germline V gene data show CDR1 as SGHDT and CDR2 as YYEEEE. The V end lost 0 bases, the J end lost 4 bases, and 3 bases lay between the germline ends. The CDR3 loop spans 12 amino acids. The variable domain in full, completed from reference TRBV5-6 and TRBJ2-3, reads DAGVTQSPTHLIKTRGQQVTLRCSPKSGHDTVSWYQQALGQGPQFIFQYYEEEERQRGNFPDRFSGHQFPNYSSELNVNALLLGDSALYLCASSLGADTQYFGPGTRLTVL.

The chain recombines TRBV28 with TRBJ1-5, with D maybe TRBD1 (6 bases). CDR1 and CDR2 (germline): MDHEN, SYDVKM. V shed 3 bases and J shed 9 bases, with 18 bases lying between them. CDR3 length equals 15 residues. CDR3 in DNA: TGTGCCAGCAGTTTGCGGGGGCCTGTCAGTCGGCCCCAGCATTTT. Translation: CASSLRGPVSRPQHF.

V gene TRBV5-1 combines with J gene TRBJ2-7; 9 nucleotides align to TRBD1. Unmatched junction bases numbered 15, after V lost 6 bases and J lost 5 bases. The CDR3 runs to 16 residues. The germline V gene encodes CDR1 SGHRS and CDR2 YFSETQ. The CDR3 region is CASTIQPGQGLHEQYF. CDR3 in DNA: TGCGCCAGCACCATTCAGCCGGGACAGGGTCTCCACGAGCAGTACTTC.

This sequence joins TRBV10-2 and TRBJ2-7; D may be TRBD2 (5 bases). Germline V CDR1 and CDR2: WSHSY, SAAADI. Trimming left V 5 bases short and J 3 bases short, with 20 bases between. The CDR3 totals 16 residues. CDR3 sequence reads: CASSQTERLLFYEQYF. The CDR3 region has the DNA TGCGCCAGCAGTCAGACCGAGCGGCTTCTGTTCTACGAGCAGTACTTC.

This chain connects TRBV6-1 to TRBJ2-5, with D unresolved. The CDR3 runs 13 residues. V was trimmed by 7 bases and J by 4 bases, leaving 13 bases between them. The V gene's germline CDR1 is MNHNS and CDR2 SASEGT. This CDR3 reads CASTVRGGETQYF. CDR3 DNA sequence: TGTGCCAGCACGGTGCGAGGTGGAGAGACCCAGTACTTC.

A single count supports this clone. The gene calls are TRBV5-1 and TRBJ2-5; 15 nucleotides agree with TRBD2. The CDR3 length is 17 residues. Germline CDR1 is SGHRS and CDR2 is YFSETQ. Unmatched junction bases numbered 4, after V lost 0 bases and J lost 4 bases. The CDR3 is CASSLGTSGGAGETQYF. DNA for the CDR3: TGCGCCAGCAGCTTGGGGACTAGCGGGGGGGCCGGAGAGACCCAGTACTTC.

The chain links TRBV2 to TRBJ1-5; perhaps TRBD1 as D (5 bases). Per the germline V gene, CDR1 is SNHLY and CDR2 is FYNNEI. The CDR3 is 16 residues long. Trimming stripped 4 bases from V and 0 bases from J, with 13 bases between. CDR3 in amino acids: CASSVVRQYSNQPQHF. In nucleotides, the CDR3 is TGTGCCAGCAGTGTAGTTCGACAGTATAGCAATCAGCCCCAGCATTTT.

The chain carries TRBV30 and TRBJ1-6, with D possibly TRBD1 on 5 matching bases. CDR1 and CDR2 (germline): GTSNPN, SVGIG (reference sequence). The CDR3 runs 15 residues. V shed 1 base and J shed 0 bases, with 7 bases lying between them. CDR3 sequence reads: CAWSGGSSYNSPLHF. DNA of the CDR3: TGTGCCTGGAGTGGGGGGAGCTCCTATAATTCACCCCTCCACTTT. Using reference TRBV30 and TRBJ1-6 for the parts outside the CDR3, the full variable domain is SQTIHQWPATLVQPVGSPLSLECTVEGTSNPNLYWYRQAAGRGLQLLFYSVGIGQISSEVPQNLSASRPQDRQFILSSKKLLLSDSGFYLCAWSGGSSYNSPLHFGNGTRLTVT.

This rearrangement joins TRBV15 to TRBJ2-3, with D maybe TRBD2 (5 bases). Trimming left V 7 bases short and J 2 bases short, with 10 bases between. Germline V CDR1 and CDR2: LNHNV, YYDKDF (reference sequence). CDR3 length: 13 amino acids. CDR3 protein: CATTPGLTDTQYF. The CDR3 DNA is TGTGCCACCACCCCAGGACTCACAGATACGCAGTATTTT.

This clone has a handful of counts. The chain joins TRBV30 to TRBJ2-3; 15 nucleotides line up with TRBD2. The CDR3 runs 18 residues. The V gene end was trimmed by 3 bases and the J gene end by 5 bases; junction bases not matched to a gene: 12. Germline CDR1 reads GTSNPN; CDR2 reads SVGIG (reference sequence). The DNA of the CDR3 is TGTGCCTGGAGGGGACTAGCGGGGGGAGGGCGGCGGGTAGATACGCAGTATTTT. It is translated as CAWRGLAGGGRRVDTQYF.

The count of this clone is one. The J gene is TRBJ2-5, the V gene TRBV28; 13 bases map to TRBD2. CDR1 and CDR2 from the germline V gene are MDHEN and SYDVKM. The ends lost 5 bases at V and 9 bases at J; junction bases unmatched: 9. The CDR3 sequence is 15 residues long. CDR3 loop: CASSVRTSGSKAQYF. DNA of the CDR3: TGTGCCAGCAGTGTGCGGACTAGCGGGAGTAAAGCCCAGTACTTC.

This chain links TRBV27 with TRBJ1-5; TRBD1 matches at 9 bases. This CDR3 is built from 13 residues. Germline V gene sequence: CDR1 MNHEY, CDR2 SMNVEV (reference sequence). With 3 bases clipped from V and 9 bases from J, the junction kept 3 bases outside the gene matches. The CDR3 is CASSFGQGWPQHF. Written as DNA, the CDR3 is TGTGCCAGCAGTTTTGGACAGGGGTGGCCCCAGCATTTT.

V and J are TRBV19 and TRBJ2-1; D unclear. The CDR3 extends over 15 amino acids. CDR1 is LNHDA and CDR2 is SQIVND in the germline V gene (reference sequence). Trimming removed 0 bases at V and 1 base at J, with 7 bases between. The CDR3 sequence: CASSIDAESYNEQFF. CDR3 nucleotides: TGTGCCAGTAGTATAGATGCAGAGTCCTACAATGAGCAGTTCTTC.